This T cell receptor (beta chain) emerged from a study of T cells in Graves' hyperthyroidism and ophthalmopathy. This clonotype was observed a handful of times. The germline CDR1 and CDR2 sequences are MGHDK and SYGVNS. V gave up 6 bases and J gave up 6 bases, with 14 bases separating them. The length of the CDR3 is 14 residues. Among the patients, aged 18 to 65, hyperthyroidism was newly diagnosed and had lasted under 2 months. Uncontrolled infection, other autoimmune disease, pregnancy and lactation each barred patients from inclusion. Any symptoms of ophthalmopathy came after the first hyperthyroidism diagnosis, from which the blood sample dates. 10 ml of fresh peripheral blood supplied the PBMCs. It was RNA transcripts that yielded the amplified TCR beta CDR3 regions. HTBI primers drove first-round RT-PCR of the TCR CDR3. One entry per CDR3 protein results from TCRdb running MiXCR on the multiplex PCR reads. The table lists more than 350,000 distinct CDR3 sequences, 15% to 20% of them singletons.

Sequences were obtained from blood. This receptor was obtained from a woman under 40 with Graves' hyperthyroidism that later progressed to Graves' ophthalmopathy. The rearrangement links TRBV25-1 to TRBJ2-2; tentative D call: TRBD2 (6 bases). The CDR3 here is CASRAGGFAGELFF. The CDR3 DNA follows: TGTGCCAGCAGGGCAGGAGGGTTTGCCGGGGAGCTGTTTTTT.